This entry lists 8 T cell receptor beta chains sequenced from one sample in a study of CD4+ T cells in melanoma. Using immunoSEQ multiplex PCR, the repertoire was profiled, and TCRdb retains in-frame clones only, with some absent. Of 18,000 or so clones in the sample, approximately 83% were seen once. Material for sequencing was cells from a culture (not recorded whether cultured in vitro). These TCRs come from a human donor with melanoma.

V and J are TRBV6-5 and TRBJ2-2, with TRBD2 identical over 8 bases. Trimming took 2 bases from V and 6 from J; bases not matched to a gene: 8. The CDR3 sequence is 16 residues long. CDR1 and CDR2 from the germline V gene are MNHEY and SVGAGI. CDR3 bases: TGTGCCAGCAGTTACGGTTACCGGGGGGGGGCCGGGGAGCTGTTTTTT. This encodes CASSYGYRGGAGELFF.

The CDR3, as DNA: TGTGCCAGCAGTTACCTTAATAATTCACCCCTCCACTTT. The encoded protein is CASSYLNNSPLHF. This rearrangement joins TRBV6-6 to TRBJ1-6, with D uncertain. The CDR3 has 13 residues. V gave up 2 bases and J gave up 5 bases, with 4 bases separating them. Germline loops: CDR1 MNHNY, CDR2 SVGAGI (reference sequence).

Only one count was recorded for this clone. The J gene is TRBJ1-2, the V gene TRBV6-5; D is unclear. V was shortened by 5 bases and J by 6 bases, with 16 bases between the two germline ends. CDR1 is MNHEY, CDR2 SVGAGI, per germline. The CDR3 has 14 amino acids. The CDR3 region is CASSPGVGGDGYTF. The CDR3 DNA is TGTGCCAGCAGTCCCGGGGTTGGAGGTGATGGCTACACCTTC.

V usage is TRBV19 and J usage is TRBJ1-5; D not certain. Germline V gene sequence: CDR1 LNHDA, CDR2 SQIVND (reference sequence). The ends were cut back, 4 bases at V and 7 bases at J, with 17 bases in the middle. The CDR3 loop spans 15 amino acids. The CDR3 DNA follows: TGTGCCAGTAGTACTCCCCCGGAGGCATGGCAGCCCCAGCATTTT. Its protein product is CASSTPPEAWQPQHF.

The chain employs TRBV7-2 and TRBJ2-7; D is tentatively TRBD1 or TRBD2 (7 bases each). The CDR3 sequence is 15 residues long. Deletions cut 2 bases from V and 4 bases from J, with 15 bases between. Germline V gene sequence: CDR1 SGHTA, CDR2 FQGNSA. CDR3 bases: TGTGCCAGCAGCTTAATCCCAGGGGGGGCTTACGAGCAGTACTTC. This codes for CASSLIPGGAYEQYF.

CDR3 nucleotide sequence: TGTGCCAGTATTTCTCAGGGCAGAACGGGAGGCTACACCTTC. Its translation is CASISQGRTGGYTF. The rearrangement joins TRBV19 to TRBJ1-2, with a weak D call TRBD1 (5 bases). Deletions cut 7 bases from V and 8 bases from J, with 20 bases between. CDR3 length equals 14 residues. Germline CDR1 and CDR2: LNHDA and SQIVND (reference sequence).

The CDR3 protein is CASSSWDRGYQETQYF. The DNA of the CDR3 is TGTGCCAGCAGCAGCTGGGACAGGGGATACCAAGAGACCCAGTACTTC. The chain is built from TRBV5-4 and TRBJ2-5, with 10 bases aligning to TRBD1. Germline-derived CDR1 and CDR2 are SGHNT and YYREEE (reference sequence). CDR3 size: 16 residues. V was pared by 4 bases and J by 0 bases, with 6 bases of the junction left unmatched.

The genes are TRBV18 and TRBJ1-6; weak D call: TRBD1 (6 bases). CDR3 length: 14 residues. The ends were cut back, 3 bases at V and 8 bases at J, with 11 bases in the middle. Germline values: CDR1 KGHSH, CDR2 LQKENI. CDR3 in DNA: TGTGCCAGCTCACCGACACCAGGGGATTCACCCCTCCACTTT. Translating it yields CASSPTPGDSPLHF.